Below, 18 T cell receptor beta chains from the same sample are listed, as sequenced in a study of T cell changes during pregnancy in multiple sclerosis. Libraries were prepared by immunoSEQ multiplex PCR; TCRdb keeps only in-frame clonotypes and omits some of them. This table holds roughly 100,000 clones, 91% found once. The source was peripheral blood, collected after pregnancy. The receptors derive from a female donor in good health, enrolled as a control in a pregnancy study.

V is TRBV2 and J is TRBJ2-7; possible D gene TRBD2, 6 bases. This CDR3 comprises 11 residues. Looked up from germline, CDR1 is SNHLY and CDR2 is FYNNEI. V shed 7 bases and J shed 10 bases, with 14 bases lying between them. CDR3 sequence reads: CASNGGLEQYF. CDR3 sequence (DNA): TGTGCCAGCAACGGGGGATTGGAACAGTACTTC.

The V gene is TRBV2, the J gene TRBJ2-2; 10 bases fit TRBD2. Germline V gene lookup returns CDR1 SNHLY and CDR2 FYNNEI. V lost 10 bases and J lost 6; bases outside the gene matches: 8. The CDR3 covers 14 residues. This CDR3 reads CAIEDSGGPGELFF. The CDR3 coding sequence is TGTGCCATAGAAGATAGCGGGGGGCCCGGGGAGCTGTTTTTT.

The rearrangement links TRBV6-6 to TRBJ2-3; 7 nucleotides agree with TRBD2. The J segment lost 1 base and the V segment lost 2 bases, leaving 0 bases of the junction unmatched. Germline CDR1 MNHNY, CDR2 SVGAGI (reference sequence). This CDR3 has 14 amino acids. The CDR3 is CASSYRGGTDTQYF. The DNA for the CDR3 is TGTGCCAGCAGTTACCGGGGGGGCACAGATACGCAGTATTTT.

The genes are TRBV7-2 and TRBJ1-1; D is ambiguous. The CDR3 extends over 14 amino acids. V was cut by 1 base and J by 2 bases, with 8 bases left in between. Per germline, CDR1 SGHTA and CDR2 FQGNSA. The CDR3 protein is CASSLVLPNTEAFF. The CDR3 region has the DNA TGTGCCAGCAGCTTAGTACTCCCAAACACTGAAGCTTTCTTT. Variable domain in full (rest from reference TRBV7-2 and TRBJ1-1): GAGVSQSPSNKVTEKGKDVELRCDPISGHTALYWYRQSLGQGLEFLIYFQGNSAPDKSGLPSDRFSAERTGGSVSTLTIQRTQQEDSAVYLCASSLVLPNTEAFFGQGTRLTVV.

This sequence joins TRBV4-3 and TRBJ2-3; 9 nucleotides align to TRBD1. The CDR3 totals 15 residues. Germline V gene lookup returns CDR1 LGHNA and CDR2 YSLEER. J lost 4 bases, V lost 1 base, and 3 bases had no gene match. CDR3 region: CASSQGTGEADTQYF. In DNA, the CDR3 is TGCGCCAGCAGCCAAGGGACAGGGGAAGCAGATACGCAGTATTTT.

The chain recombines TRBV5-4 with TRBJ1-1; D uncertain. From germline, CDR1 is SGHNT and CDR2 YYREEE (reference sequence). The V and J ends lost 1 base and 4 bases respectively, with 14 bases between them. There are 15 residues in the CDR3. The CDR3 DNA reads TGTGCCAGCAGCTTGAGGAGGGAGATGGGCACTGAAGCTTTCTTT. Translation gives CASSLRREMGTEAFF.

CDR3: CASSPRRPGTGLNQPQHF. DNA of the CDR3: TGCGCCAGCAGTCCAAGGCGGCCCGGGACAGGTCTCAATCAGCCCCAGCATTTT. V gene TRBV23-1 combines with J gene TRBJ1-5; 8 positions match TRBD1. TRBV23-1 falls under the ORF class, with uncertain function. The CDR3 loop spans 18 amino acids. The V segment lost 4 bases and the J segment 3 bases; nucleotides outside the gene matches: 14.

The chain carries TRBV27 and TRBJ2-5; D perhaps matches TRBD2 (5 bases). Looked up from germline, CDR1 is MNHEY and CDR2 is SMNVEV (reference sequence). Trimming took off 5 bases at V and 3 bases at J, with 13 bases between the two ends. The CDR3 is made up of 14 amino acids. In nucleotides, the CDR3 is TGTGCCAGCAGTCCTCGGGGAACTGAAGAGACCCAGTACTTC. It translates to CASSPRGTEETQYF.

This clone has only one observation. V is TRBV7-8 and J is TRBJ2-7; possible D gene TRBD2, 5 bases. The CDR3 loop spans 15 amino acids. V lost 1 base, J lost 4 bases, and 14 bases lay in between. The germline V gene encodes CDR1 SGHVS and CDR2 FQNEAQ. The CDR3 region is CASSLVGTREYEQYF. The CDR3 region has the DNA TGTGCCAGCAGCTTAGTGGGAACTAGGGAGTACGAGCAGTACTTC.

This clone was seen once. The chain couples TRBV6-5 to TRBJ2-7, with D perhaps TRBD1 (5 bases). The CDR3 extends over 13 amino acids. CDR1 is MNHEY, CDR2 SVGAGI, per germline. V dropped 6 bases and J dropped 4 bases, with 13 bases sitting between them. The CDR3: CASRTPSGYEQYF. CDR3 in DNA: TGTGCCAGCAGAACCCCTTCAGGGTACGAGCAGTACTTC.

The CDR3 loop reads CASSLTGLAYEQYF. The CDR3 DNA is TGTGCCAGCAGCTTGACAGGGTTGGCCTACGAGCAGTACTTC. The chain joins TRBV13 to TRBJ2-7, with 7 bases matching TRBD1. V shed 3 bases, J shed 2 bases, and the junction held 4 bases outside the gene matches. The CDR3 sequence is 14 residues long. Germline loops: CDR1 PRHDT, CDR2 FYEKMQ (reference sequence).

With respect to this clone: Sequence at one end of the junction differs from germline and may be a read error. The chain carries TRBV2 and TRBJ1-4; TRBD1 matches at 8 bases. Germline values: CDR1 SNHLY, CDR2 FYNNEI. This CDR3 is built from 13 residues. CDR3 coding DNA: TGTGCCGGCAGGGGACAGGCGAATGAAAAACTGTTTTTT. Residues: CAGRGQANEKLFF.

J is TRBJ1-1 and V is TRBV7-9; D is unresolved. V was clipped by 2 bases and J by 0 bases, with 10 bases between them. The CDR3 extends over 15 amino acids. From germline, CDR1 is SEHNR and CDR2 FQNEAQ (reference sequence). CDR3 sequence (DNA): TGTGCCAGCAGCTTAACCGGGAATCTGAACACTGAAGCTTTCTTT. It codes for CASSLTGNLNTEAFF.

This clone has just one count. The rearrangement uses TRBV4-1 and TRBJ2-5; 8 nucleotides align to TRBD2. After removal of 2 bases from V and 3 bases from J, the junction contained 11 bases not matched to a gene. Germline-derived CDR1 and CDR2 are MGHRA and YSYEKL. The CDR3 is 17 amino acids. The CDR3: CASSQKPAGAGEETQYF. The DNA for the CDR3 is TGCGCCAGCAGCCAAAAACCAGCGGGGGCCGGAGAAGAGACCCAGTACTTC.

The rearrangement joins TRBV10-3 to TRBJ2-3; D perhaps matches TRBD2 (6 bases). V lost 4 bases to trimming and J lost 3 bases, with 14 bases between them. Germline V lookup: CDR1 ENHRY, CDR2 SYGVKD. The CDR3 has 15 amino acids. The CDR3 loop is CAISGGWGVTDTQYF. CDR3 nucleotides: TGTGCCATCAGTGGTGGGTGGGGGGTAACAGATACGCAGTATTTT.

The rearrangement uses TRBV29-1 and TRBJ1-1, with 7 bases lining up with TRBD1. The V gene's germline CDR1 is SQVTM and CDR2 ANQGSEA. The CDR3 loop spans 17 amino acids. V was pared by 1 base and J by 4 bases, with 15 bases of the junction left unmatched. Here the CDR3 reads CSVEAPGQRGLVTEAFF. DNA of the CDR3: TGCAGCGTTGAAGCCCCGGGACAGAGGGGTCTAGTCACTGAAGCTTTCTTT.

The chain is built from TRBV5-6 and TRBJ2-5; D perhaps matches TRBD2 (7 bases). There are 15 residues in the CDR3. Trimming shortened V by 4 bases and J by 5 bases, and 18 bases separated the two germline ends. Germline values: CDR1 SGHDT, CDR2 YYEEEE. CDR3 sequence: CASSVSGGAEETQYF. DNA of the CDR3: TGTGCCAGCAGCGTCTCTGGGGGGGCTGAGGAGACCCAGTACTTC.

The chain links TRBV27 to TRBJ1-2; perhaps TRBD1 as D (5 bases). The CDR3 is 15 amino acids. CDR1 and CDR2 (germline): MNHEY, SMNVEV (reference sequence). V was clipped by 0 bases and J by 6 bases, with 14 bases between them. CDR3 sequence (DNA): TGTGCCAGCAGTTTATCCGCGGGGCAGGTGAATGGCTACACCTTC. It is translated as CASSLSAGQVNGYTF.